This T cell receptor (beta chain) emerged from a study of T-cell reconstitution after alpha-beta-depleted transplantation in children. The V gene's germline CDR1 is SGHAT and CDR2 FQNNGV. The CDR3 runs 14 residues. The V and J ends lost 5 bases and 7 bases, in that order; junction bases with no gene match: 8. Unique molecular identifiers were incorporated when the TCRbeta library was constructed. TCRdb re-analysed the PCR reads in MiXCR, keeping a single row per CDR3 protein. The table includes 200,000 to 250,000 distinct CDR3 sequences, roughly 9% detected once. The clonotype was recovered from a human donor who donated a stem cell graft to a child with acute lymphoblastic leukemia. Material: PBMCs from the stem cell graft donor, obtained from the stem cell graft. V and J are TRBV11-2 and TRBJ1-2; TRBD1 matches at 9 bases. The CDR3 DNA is TGTGCCAGCAGCCCCTCCTACAGGGGGCTTGGCTACACCTTC. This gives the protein CASSPSYRGLGYTF.